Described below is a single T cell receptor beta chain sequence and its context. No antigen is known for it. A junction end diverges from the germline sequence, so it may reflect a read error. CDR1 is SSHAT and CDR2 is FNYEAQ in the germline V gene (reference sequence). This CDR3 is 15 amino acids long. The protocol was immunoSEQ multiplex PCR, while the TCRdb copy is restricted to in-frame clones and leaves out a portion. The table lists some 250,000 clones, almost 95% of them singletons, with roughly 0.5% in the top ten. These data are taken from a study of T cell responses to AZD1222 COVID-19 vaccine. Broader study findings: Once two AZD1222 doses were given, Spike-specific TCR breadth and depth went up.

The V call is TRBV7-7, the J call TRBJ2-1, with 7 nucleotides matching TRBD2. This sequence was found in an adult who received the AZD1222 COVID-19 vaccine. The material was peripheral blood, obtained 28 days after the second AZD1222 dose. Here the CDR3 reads CASSPGLVSYNEQFF. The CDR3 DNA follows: TGTGCTAGCAGCCCTGGACTAGTCAGCTACAATGAGCAGTTCTTC.